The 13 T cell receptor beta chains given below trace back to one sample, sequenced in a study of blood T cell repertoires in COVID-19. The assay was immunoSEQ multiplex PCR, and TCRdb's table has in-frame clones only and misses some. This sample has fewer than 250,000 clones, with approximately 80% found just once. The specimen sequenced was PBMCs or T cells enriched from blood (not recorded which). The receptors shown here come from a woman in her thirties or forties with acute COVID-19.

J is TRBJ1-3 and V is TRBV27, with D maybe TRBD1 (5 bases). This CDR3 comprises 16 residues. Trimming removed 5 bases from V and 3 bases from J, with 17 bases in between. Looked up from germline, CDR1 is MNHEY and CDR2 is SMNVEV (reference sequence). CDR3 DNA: TGTGCCAGCAGTCCCGTCCGGGGGTCTAGTGGAAACACCATATATTTT. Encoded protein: CASSPVRGSSGNTIYF.

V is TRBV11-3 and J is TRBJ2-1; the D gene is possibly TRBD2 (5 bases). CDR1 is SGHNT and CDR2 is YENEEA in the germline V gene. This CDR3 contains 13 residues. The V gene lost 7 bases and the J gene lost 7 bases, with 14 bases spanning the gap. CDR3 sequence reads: CASTPTTGNEQFF. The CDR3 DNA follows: TGTGCCAGCACTCCTACGACGGGGAATGAGCAGTTCTTC. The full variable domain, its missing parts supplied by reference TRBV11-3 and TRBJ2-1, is EAGVVQSPRYKIIEKKQPVAFWCNPISGHNTLYWYLQNLGQGPELLIRYENEEAVDDSQLPKDRFSAERLKGVDSTLKIQPAELGDSAVYLCASTPTTGNEQFFGPGTRLTVL.

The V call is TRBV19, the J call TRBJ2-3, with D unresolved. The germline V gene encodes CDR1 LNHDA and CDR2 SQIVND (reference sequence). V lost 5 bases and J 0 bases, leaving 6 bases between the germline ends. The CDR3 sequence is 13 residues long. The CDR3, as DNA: TGTGCCAGTAGTCTCTCTAGCACAGATACGCAGTATTTT. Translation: CASSLSSTDTQYF.

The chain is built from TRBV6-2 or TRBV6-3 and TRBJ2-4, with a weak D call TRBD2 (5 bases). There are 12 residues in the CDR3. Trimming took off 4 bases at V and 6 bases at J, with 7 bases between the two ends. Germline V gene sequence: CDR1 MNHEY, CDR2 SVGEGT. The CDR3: CASSFRGNIQYF. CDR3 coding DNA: TGTGCCAGCAGTTTTCGGGGAAACATTCAGTACTTC.

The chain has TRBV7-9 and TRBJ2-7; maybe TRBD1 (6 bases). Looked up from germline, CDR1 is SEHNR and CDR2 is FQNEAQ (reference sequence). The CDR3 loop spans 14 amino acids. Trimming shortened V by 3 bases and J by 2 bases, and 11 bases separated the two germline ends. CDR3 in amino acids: CASSFRTVAYEQYF. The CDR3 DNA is TGTGCCAGCAGCTTTAGGACAGTAGCCTACGAGCAGTACTTC.

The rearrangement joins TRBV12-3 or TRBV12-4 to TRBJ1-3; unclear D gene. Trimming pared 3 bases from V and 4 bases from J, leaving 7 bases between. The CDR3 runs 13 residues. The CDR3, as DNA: TGTGCCAGCAGTTTTACAGTAGGAAACACCATATATTTT. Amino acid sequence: CASSFTVGNTIYF.

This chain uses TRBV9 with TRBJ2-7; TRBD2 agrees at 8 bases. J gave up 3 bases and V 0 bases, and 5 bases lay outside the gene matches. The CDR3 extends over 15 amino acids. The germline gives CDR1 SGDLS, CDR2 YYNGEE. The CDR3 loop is CASSVVAGGHYEQYF. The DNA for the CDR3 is TGTGCCAGCAGCGTAGTTGCGGGGGGACACTACGAGCAGTACTTC.

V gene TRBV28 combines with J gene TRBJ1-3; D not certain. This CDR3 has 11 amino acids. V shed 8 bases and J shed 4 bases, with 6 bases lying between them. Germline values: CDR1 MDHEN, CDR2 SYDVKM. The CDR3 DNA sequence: TGTGCCAGCGGGCTCGGAAACACCATATATTTT. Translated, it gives CASGLGNTIYF. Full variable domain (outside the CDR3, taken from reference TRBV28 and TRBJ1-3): DVKVTQSSRYLVKRTGEKVFLECVQDMDHENMFWYRQDPGLGLRLIYFSYDVKMKEKGDIPEGYSVSREKKERFSLILESASTNQTSMYLCASGLGNTIYFGEGSWLTVV.

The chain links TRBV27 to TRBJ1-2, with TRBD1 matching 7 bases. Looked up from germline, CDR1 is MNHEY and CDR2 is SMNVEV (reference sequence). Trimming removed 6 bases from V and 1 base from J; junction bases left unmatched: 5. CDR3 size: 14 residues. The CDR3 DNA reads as TGTGCCAGCAGGAGACAGGGAGGTAACTATGGCTACACCTTC. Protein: CASRRQGGNYGYTF.

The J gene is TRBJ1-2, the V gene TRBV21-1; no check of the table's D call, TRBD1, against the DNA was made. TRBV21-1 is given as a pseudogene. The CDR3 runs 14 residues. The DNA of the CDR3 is TGTGCCAGCAGCAATGACAGGGTTAACTATGGCTACACCTTC. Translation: CASSNDRVNYGYTF.

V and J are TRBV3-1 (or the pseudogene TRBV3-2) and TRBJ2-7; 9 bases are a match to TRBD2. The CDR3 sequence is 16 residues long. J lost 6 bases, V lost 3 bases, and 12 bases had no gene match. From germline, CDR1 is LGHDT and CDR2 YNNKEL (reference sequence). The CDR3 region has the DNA TGTGCCAGCAGCCATCGCCGCGGGGGGGCCTCAAGCGAGCAGTACTTC. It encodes CASSHRRGGASSEQYF.

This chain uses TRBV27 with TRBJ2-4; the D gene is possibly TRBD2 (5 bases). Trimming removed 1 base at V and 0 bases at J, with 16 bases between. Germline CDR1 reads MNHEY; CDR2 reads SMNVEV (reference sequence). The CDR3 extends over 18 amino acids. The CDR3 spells CASSLFQTPGLAKNIQYF. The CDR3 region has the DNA TGTGCCAGCAGTTTATTTCAGACTCCGGGGTTAGCCAAAAACATTCAGTACTTC.

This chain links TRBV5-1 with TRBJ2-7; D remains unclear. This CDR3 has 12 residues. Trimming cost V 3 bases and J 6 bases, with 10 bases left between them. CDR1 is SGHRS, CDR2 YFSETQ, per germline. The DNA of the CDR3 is TGCGCCAGCAGCTCTACCGTCGGCGAGCAGTACTTC. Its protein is CASSSTVGEQYF.